Listed here are 28 T cell receptor beta chains from one sample, sequenced in a study of T cell changes during pregnancy in multiple sclerosis. TCRdb's copy holds only in-frame clones and misses some; the assay was immunoSEQ multiplex PCR. The sample lists around 97,000 clones, roughly 92% occurring once. The input for sequencing was peripheral blood, taken after pregnancy. These receptors came from a female donor with multiple sclerosis, enrolled in a pregnancy study.

CDR3 amino acids: CATSRDRVNYEQYF. Here the CDR3 DNA reads TGTGCCACCAGCAGGGACAGGGTTAACTACGAGCAGTACTTC. V is TRBV15 and J is TRBJ2-7; 8 positions agree with TRBD1. The germline gives CDR1 LNHNV, CDR2 YYDKDF (reference sequence). Trimming took 3 bases from V and 3 from J; bases not matched to a gene: 4. The CDR3 totals 14 residues.

V is TRBV10-3 and J is TRBJ2-7; unclear D gene. CDR1 ENHRY and CDR2 SYGVKD come from the germline V gene. V was trimmed by 2 bases and J by 12 bases, leaving 8 bases between them. CDR3 length equals 10 residues. DNA of the CDR3: TGTGCCATCAGTGAGGAACCTAGGTACTTC. The encoded protein is CAISEEPRYF.

The chain joins TRBV15 to TRBJ2-1, with D perhaps TRBD2 (5 bases). Trimming left V 5 bases short and J 4 bases short, with 15 bases between. CDR1 is LNHNV and CDR2 is YYDKDF in the germline V gene (reference sequence). The CDR3 has 15 amino acids. Written as DNA, the CDR3 is TGTGCCACCAGCGGCCAGGAGGTGAGATACAATGAGCAGTTCTTC. It specifies CATSGQEVRYNEQFF.

The chain is built from TRBV28 and TRBJ1-4; possible D gene TRBD1, 5 bases. Germline assignment: CDR1 MDHEN and CDR2 SYDVKM. Trimming cost V 5 bases and J 0 bases, with 10 bases left between them. The length of the CDR3 is 15 residues. CDR3 in DNA: TGTGCCAGCAGTCCCTCGGGGGCAACTAATGAAAAACTGTTTTTT. This sequence encodes CASSPSGATNEKLFF.

The chain joins TRBV28 to TRBJ1-3; perhaps TRBD1 as D (6 bases). The CDR3 has 16 residues. Germline assignment: CDR1 MDHEN and CDR2 SYDVKM. V was cut by 3 bases and J by 1 base, with 13 bases left in between. As DNA, the CDR3 is TGTGCCAGCAGTTTGGGACAACCCTCGTCTGGAAACACCATATATTTT. This sequence encodes CASSLGQPSSGNTIYF.

The DNA of the CDR3 is TGTGCCAGCAGTGAAACAGGGAGAAACACCATATATTTT. Protein sequence: CASSETGRNTIYF. The chain uses TRBV6-1 and TRBJ1-3, with a tentative D call TRBD1 (6 bases). The CDR3 extends over 13 amino acids. V shed 2 bases and J shed 5 bases, with 7 bases lying between them. Germline-derived CDR1 and CDR2 are MNHNS and SASEGT.

V usage is TRBV13 and J usage is TRBJ2-5; D gene unclear. The germline gives CDR1 PRHDT, CDR2 FYEKMQ (reference sequence). The CDR3 runs to 14 residues. V was trimmed by 0 bases and J by 5 bases, leaving 10 bases between them. The CDR3 is CASSLGSLSETQYF. The CDR3 DNA is TGTGCCAGCAGCTTAGGTAGCCTATCGGAGACCCAGTACTTC.

Here the CDR3 DNA reads TGTGCCAGCAGCTCCCACAGGGGGCGCGAGGACGAGCAGTACTTC. Protein product: CASSSHRGREDEQYF. The V and J genes are TRBV7-9 and TRBJ2-7; 9 positions match TRBD1. The CDR3 runs 15 residues. Trimming removed 4 bases from V and 5 bases from J; junction bases left unmatched: 9. Germline CDR1 and CDR2: SEHNR and FQNEAQ (reference sequence).

This chain links TRBV18 with TRBJ2-1; D is perhaps TRBD2 (6 bases). Trimming removed 5 bases at V and 7 bases at J, with 18 bases between. In germline, CDR1 is KGHSH, CDR2 LQKENI. The CDR3 runs 15 residues. The chain's CDR3 is CASSFTGTRGNEQFF. The CDR3 DNA sequence: TGTGCCAGCTCATTCACCGGGACCCGGGGGAATGAGCAGTTCTTC.

This sequence joins TRBV19 and TRBJ1-1, with 10 bases lining up with TRBD1. This CDR3 is built from 17 residues. CDR1 is LNHDA and CDR2 is SQIVND in the germline V gene (reference sequence). After removal of 4 bases from V and 0 bases from J, the junction contained 8 bases not matched to a gene. CDR3 coding DNA: TGTGCCAGTAGTAGACACAGGGACAGGGGATTGAACACTGAAGCTTTCTTT. The encoded protein is CASSRHRDRGLNTEAFF. Looking up the rest from reference TRBV19 and TRBJ1-1 gives the full variable domain: DGGITQSPKYLFRKEGQNVTLSCEQNLNHDAMYWYRQDPGQGLRLIYYSQIVNDFQKGDIAEGYSVSREKKESFPLTVTSAQKNPTAFYLCASSRHRDRGLNTEAFFGQGTRLTVV.

The chain is built from TRBV7-6 and TRBJ1-2; TRBD1 matches at 12 bases. V was pared by 1 base and J by 8 bases, with 8 bases of the junction left unmatched. The CDR3 has 16 amino acids. Germline-derived CDR1 and CDR2 are SGHVS and FNYEAQ. The DNA for the CDR3 is TGTGCCAGCAGCTTAGATATGGGACAGGGGGCGGGAGGCTACACCTTC. Protein sequence: CASSLDMGQGAGGYTF.

The chain couples TRBV29-1 to TRBJ1-1; no clear D gene. CDR3 length: 11 amino acids. V dropped 8 bases and J dropped 0 bases, with 7 bases sitting between them. Germline CDR1 is SQVTM and CDR2 is ANQGSEA. CDR3 DNA: TGCAGCTTCGTTATGAACACTGAAGCTTTCTTT. Translation gives CSFVMNTEAFF.

The rearrangement uses TRBV7-9 and TRBJ2-5, with D maybe TRBD2 (5 bases). Germline lookup yields CDR1 SEHNR and CDR2 FQNEAQ (reference sequence). With 5 bases removed from V and 2 bases from J, the gap between germline ends came to 12 bases. This CDR3 contains 14 residues. The DNA for the CDR3 is TGTGCCAGCAGCCCAGACTACCAACAAGAGACCCAGTACTTC. Residues: CASSPDYQQETQYF. Together with reference TRBV7-9 and TRBJ2-5, the CDR3 gives the full variable domain: DTGVSQNPRHKITKRGQNVTFRCDPISEHNRLYWYRQTLGQGPEFLTYFQNEAQLEKSRLLSDRFSAERPKGSFSTLEIQRTEQGDSAMYLCASSPDYQQETQYFGPGTRLLVL.

The rearrangement links TRBV6-1 to TRBJ2-1; D gene uncertain. Germline values: CDR1 MNHNS, CDR2 SASEGT. The V end was cut by 3 bases, the J end by 3 bases, with 3 bases between. CDR3 length: 12 amino acids. For the CDR3, the DNA is TGTGCCAGCAGTGACAACTACAATGAGCAGTTCTTC. Translating it yields CASSDNYNEQFF.

The V call is TRBV4-3, the J call TRBJ2-7; 11 nucleotides match TRBD1. CDR3 size: 17 residues. V was clipped by 1 base and J by 2 bases; unmatched bases: 7. Per germline, CDR1 LGHNA and CDR2 YSLEER. The CDR3 here is CASSQVGDRGVAYEQYF. Here the CDR3 DNA reads TGCGCCAGCAGCCAAGTGGGGGACAGGGGGGTGGCCTACGAGCAGTACTTC.

The rearrangement links TRBV11-2 to TRBJ2-5, with a possible D match to TRBD1 (6 bases). The CDR3 runs to 17 residues. Germline values: CDR1 SGHAT, CDR2 FQNNGV. Trimming removed 1 base from V and 4 bases from J, with 19 bases in between. The chain's CDR3 is CASSLGANRVSRETQYF. DNA of the CDR3: TGTGCCAGCAGCTTAGGCGCCAACAGGGTATCTCGAGAGACCCAGTACTTC.

The chain joins TRBV4-2 to TRBJ2-3; 8 positions agree with TRBD2. CDR1 is LGHNA, CDR2 YNFKEQ, per germline. V was clipped by 0 bases and J by 1 base; unmatched bases: 12. The CDR3 covers 19 residues. The CDR3 protein is CASSQDWKRAGARTDTQYF. CDR3 nucleotide sequence: TGTGCCAGCAGCCAAGATTGGAAGAGAGCGGGGGCCCGCACAGATACGCAGTATTTT.

The CDR3 sequence is CASSRVLEEKLFF. The CDR3 DNA follows: TGTGCCAGCAGCCGGGTCTTAGAGGAAAAACTGTTTTTT. This chain joins TRBV6-5 and TRBJ1-4; no firm D call. The V and J ends lost 6 bases and 8 bases respectively, with 13 bases between them. Germline assignment: CDR1 MNHEY and CDR2 SVGAGI. The CDR3 totals 13 residues.

The rearrangement links TRBV5-8 to TRBJ2-2, with 10 bases lining up with TRBD2. Germline V gene data show CDR1 as SGHTS and CDR2 as YDEGEE. V lost 0 bases to trimming and J lost 0 bases; unmatched junction nucleotides: 5. The CDR3 consists of 18 residues. CDR3 coding DNA: TGTGCCAGCAGCTTGGATTCTAGCGGGAGCACGAACACCGGGGAGCTGTTTTTT. Protein: CASSLDSSGSTNTGELFF.

The V gene is TRBV27, the J gene TRBJ2-1, with 14 bases lining up with TRBD2. Germline V gene sequence: CDR1 MNHEY, CDR2 SMNVEV (reference sequence). CDR3 length: 19 residues. J lost 3 bases, V lost 5 bases, and 12 bases had no gene match. CDR3 coding DNA: TGTGCCAGCAGTGATCCGGGACTAGCGGGAGTGGGGTTCTACAATGAGCAGTTCTTC. Protein sequence: CASSDPGLAGVGFYNEQFF.

This clone occurred once. The V gene is TRBV29-1, the J gene TRBJ2-7; 11 bases are a match to TRBD2. Germline-derived CDR1 and CDR2 are SQVTM and ANQGSEA. V lost 4 bases, J lost 5 bases, and 13 bases stayed unmatched. The CDR3 totals 16 residues. The CDR3 reads CSVVPRGSGRADEQYF. CDR3 DNA sequence: TGCAGCGTTGTGCCCCGGGGTAGCGGGAGGGCCGACGAGCAGTACTTC.

The rearrangement uses TRBV7-2 and TRBJ2-2; 7 bases align to TRBD2. CDR1 SGHTA and CDR2 FQGNSA come from the germline V gene. After removal of 5 bases from V and 6 bases from J, the junction contained 12 bases not matched to a gene. The CDR3 length is 16 residues. The CDR3 loop reads CASSLTLRGIPGELFF. CDR3 nucleotides: TGTGCCAGCAGCCTCACTTTGCGGGGGATCCCCGGGGAGCTGTTTTTT.

This clone has a handful of counts. The chain uses TRBV7-6 and TRBJ2-1; maybe TRBD1 (6 bases). The CDR3 consists of 13 residues. V lost 5 bases and J lost 8, with 13 bases in between. Germline CDR1 reads SGHVS; CDR2 reads FNYEAQ. CDR3 protein: CASSQNRVHEQFF. In DNA form, the CDR3 reads TGTGCCAGCAGCCAAAACAGGGTCCATGAGCAGTTCTTC.

J is TRBJ2-1 and V is TRBV7-9, with TRBD1 matching over 8 bases. The CDR3 is made up of 16 amino acids. CDR1 and CDR2 from the germline V gene are SEHNR and FQNEAQ (reference sequence). With 5 bases clipped from V and 10 bases from J, the junction kept 16 bases outside the gene matches. The CDR3 here is CASSPDPGTGSREQFF. The CDR3 DNA reads TGTGCCAGCAGCCCCGATCCCGGGACAGGTTCAAGGGAGCAGTTCTTC. The full variable domain, with the rest looked up from reference TRBV7-9 and TRBJ2-1, is DTGVSQNPRHKITKRGQNVTFRCDPISEHNRLYWYRQTLGQGPEFLTYFQNEAQLEKSRLLSDRFSAERPKGSFSTLEIQRTEQGDSAMYLCASSPDPGTGSREQFFGPGTRLTVL.

This chain joins TRBV7-3 and TRBJ2-1, with a weak D call TRBD2 (5 bases). Trimming left V 2 bases short and J 15 bases short, with 20 bases between. CDR3 length: 14 residues. Germline loops: CDR1 SGHTA, CDR2 FQGTGA. This CDR3 reads CASSLARPGSRLFF. CDR3 nucleotide sequence: TGTGCCAGCAGCTTAGCGAGGCCGGGATCGAGGTTGTTCTTC.

This rearrangement joins TRBV9 to TRBJ2-4; 8 bases are a match to TRBD2. This CDR3 comprises 15 residues. V trimming: 4 bases; J trimming: 3 bases; junction bases outside the gene matches: 6. Germline CDR1 SGDLS, CDR2 YYNGEE. CDR3 loop: CASSPPGGGKNIQYF. CDR3 bases: TGTGCCAGCAGCCCTCCGGGGGGGGGCAAAAACATTCAGTACTTC.

This sequence joins TRBV19 and TRBJ2-7; 12 bases line up with TRBD2. Trimming at V came to 8 bases and at J to 7 bases, leaving 12 bases not matched to a gene. Germline CDR1 LNHDA, CDR2 SQIVND (reference sequence). The CDR3 length is 15 residues. CDR3 sequence: CASSLAGGLDYEQYF. The CDR3 bases are TGTGCCAGTTCGCTAGCGGGAGGGCTTGACTATGAGCAGTACTTC.

V gene TRBV18 combines with J gene TRBJ2-2, with 7 positions matching TRBD1. CDR3 length: 14 amino acids. Germline loops: CDR1 KGHSH, CDR2 LQKENI. V shed 3 bases, J shed 4 bases, and the junction held 2 bases outside the gene matches. The CDR3 DNA is TGTGCCAGCTCACCGGGACAGACCACCGGGGAGCTGTTTTTT. This sequence encodes CASSPGQTTGELFF.